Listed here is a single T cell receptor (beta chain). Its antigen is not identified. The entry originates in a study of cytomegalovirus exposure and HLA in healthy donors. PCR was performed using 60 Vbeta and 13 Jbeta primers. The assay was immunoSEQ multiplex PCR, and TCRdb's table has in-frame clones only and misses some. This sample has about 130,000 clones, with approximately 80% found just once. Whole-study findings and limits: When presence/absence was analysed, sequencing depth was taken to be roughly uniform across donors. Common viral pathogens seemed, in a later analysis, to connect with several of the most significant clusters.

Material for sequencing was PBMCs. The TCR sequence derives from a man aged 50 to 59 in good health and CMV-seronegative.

The CDR3 protein is CATSRDQGPSGNTIYF. The DNA of the CDR3 is TGTGCCACCAGCAGAGACCAGGGGCCCTCTGGAAACACCATATATTTT. The J gene is TRBJ1-3, the V gene TRBV15; a weak D match, TRBD1 (6 bases). The germline gives CDR1 LNHNV, CDR2 YYDKDF (reference sequence). This CDR3 is built from 16 residues. The V end lost 0 bases, the J end lost 0 bases, and 9 bases lay between the germline ends. Together with reference TRBV15 and TRBJ1-3, the CDR3 gives the full variable domain: DAMVIQNPRYQVTQFGKPVTLSCSQTLNHNVMYWYQQKSSQAPKLLFHYYDKDFNNEADTPDNFQSRRPNTSFCFLDIRSPGLGDTAMYLCATSRDQGPSGNTIYFGEGSWLTVV.